This passage covers 26 T cell receptor beta chains from one sample sequenced in a study of blood T cells in healthy people across ages. It was with a sample-barcoded 5' primer and a J-beta primer mix that a second PCR of roughly 7 to 11 cycles was run. TCRdb itself ran the 5' RACE reads through MiXCR, one entry per CDR3 protein. The sample contains about 1.4 million distinct CDR3 sequences, almost 60% of which appear only once. Sequenced input: blood. The source is a man aged 18 to 30 in good health.

The chain links TRBV6-5 to TRBJ1-1, with D possibly TRBD1 on 6 matching bases. This CDR3 has 13 residues. Per germline, CDR1 MNHEY and CDR2 SVGAGI. Trimming took off 8 bases at V and 1 base at J, with 11 bases between the two ends. The CDR3, as DNA: TGTGCCAGCGGCCCGACAGGGAACACTGAAGCTTTCTTT. Its translation is CASGPTGNTEAFF.

This chain joins TRBV18 and TRBJ1-6; 7 positions match TRBD1. Germline V CDR1 and CDR2: KGHSH, LQKENI. V was clipped by 4 bases and J by 10 bases; unmatched bases: 4. The CDR3 runs to 13 residues. The CDR3 DNA reads as TGTGCCAGCTCACGACAGGGAAGGTCACCCCTCCACTTT. Its protein product is CASSRQGRSPLHF.

Of note for this clonotype: The junction does not match germline at one end; this may be a read error. The chain is built from TRBV2 and TRBJ2-2; a possible D gene is TRBD2 (6 bases). CDR3 length: 14 amino acids. Germline CDR1 SNHLY, CDR2 FYNNEI. CDR3 coding DNA: TGTGCCGGCAGTGAACTCCTAGCGAGGCGGGAGCTGTTTTTT. Translation: CAGSELLARRELFF.

The genes are TRBV12-3 or TRBV12-4 and TRBJ1-2; D is possibly TRBD1 (5 bases). V lost 2 bases and J 13 bases, leaving 20 bases between the germline ends. The CDR3 loop spans 14 amino acids. CDR3 coding DNA: TGTGCCAGCAGTTTATTGGGGCAGGACCGGCCTTGCACCTTC. The encoded protein is CASSLLGQDRPCTF.

The V gene is TRBV12-3 or TRBV12-4, the J gene TRBJ2-3, with 9 nucleotides matching TRBD2. The CDR3 has 15 amino acids. V trimming: 6 bases; J trimming: 0 bases; junction bases outside the gene matches: 4. As DNA, the CDR3 is TGTGCCAGCAGCAGACTAGCGGCTAGCACAGATACGCAGTATTTT. Its translation: CASSRLAASTDTQYF.

V and J are TRBV4-2 and TRBJ1-5, with 8 bases fitting TRBD1. Looked up from germline, CDR1 is LGHNA and CDR2 is YNFKEQ. There are 18 residues in the CDR3. The V gene end was trimmed by 1 base and the J gene end by 6 bases; junction bases not matched to a gene: 14. The CDR3 coding sequence is TGTGCCAGCAGCCAAGTCGGTCCCAGGGGGCTTGTCGCTCAGCCCCAGCATTTT. Translating it yields CASSQVGPRGLVAQPQHF.

This chain connects TRBV15 to TRBJ1-2; TRBD1 is a possible D gene (5 bases). The CDR3 has 15 amino acids. V lost 1 base and J 3 bases, leaving 12 bases between the germline ends. Germline V gene sequence: CDR1 LNHNV, CDR2 YYDKDF (reference sequence). The CDR3 is CATSRGDYSYYGYTF. The DNA for the CDR3 is TGTGCCACCAGCAGAGGGGACTACTCTTACTATGGCTACACCTTC.

The chain couples TRBV6-1 to TRBJ1-1, with D perhaps matching TRBD1 (5 bases). Between the trimmed V and J ends, which lost 4 bases and 8 bases, there was a span of 17 bases. The CDR3 totals 14 residues. Looked up from germline, CDR1 is MNHNS and CDR2 is SASEGT. CDR3 nucleotides: TGTGCCAGCAGTGTCGCGACAGAACTGGGGGAAGCTTTCTTT. Its protein product is CASSVATELGEAFF.

The V call is TRBV4-1, the J call TRBJ2-1; 8 nucleotides align to TRBD2. V trimming: 7 bases; J trimming: 3 bases; junction bases outside the gene matches: 8. The germline V gene has CDR1 MGHRA and CDR2 YSYEKL. The CDR3 loop spans 15 amino acids. CDR3 amino acids: CASKITSGYYNEQFF. DNA for the CDR3: TGCGCCAGCAAAATTACTAGCGGCTACTACAATGAGCAGTTCTTC.

V gene TRBV10-3 combines with J gene TRBJ2-5; D not resolved. Germline V lookup: CDR1 ENHRY, CDR2 SYGVKD. The length of the CDR3 is 12 residues. V was trimmed by 8 bases and J by 2 bases, leaving 9 bases between them. The CDR3 DNA reads as TGTGCCATCGGAACGGCTCAAGAGACCCAGTACTTC. Amino acids: CAIGTAQETQYF.

V and J are TRBV4-3 and TRBJ2-1; D possibly corresponds to TRBD2 (6 bases). Germline loops: CDR1 LGHNA, CDR2 YSLEER. There are 13 residues in the CDR3. Trimming took 3 bases from V and 9 from J, leaving 12 bases between them. The CDR3 is CASSQRRGGEQFF. The CDR3 nucleotides read TGCGCCAGCAGCCAGAGGAGGGGTGGTGAGCAGTTCTTC.

In its sample, this clonotype was seen a few times. V gene TRBV7-9 combines with J gene TRBJ2-4; D remains unclear. With 1 base removed from V and 5 bases from J, the gap between germline ends came to 9 bases. The CDR3 is 14 amino acids. The germline V gene has CDR1 SEHNR and CDR2 FQNEAQ (reference sequence). CDR3 loop: CASSLEGPQNIQYF. In DNA, the CDR3 is TGTGCCAGCAGCTTAGAAGGGCCCCAAAACATTCAGTACTTC. The full variable domain, with the rest looked up from reference TRBV7-9 and TRBJ2-4, is DTGVSQNPRHKITKRGQNVTFRCDPISEHNRLYWYRQTLGQGPEFLTYFQNEAQLEKSRLLSDRFSAERPKGSFSTLEIQRTEQGDSAMYLCASSLEGPQNIQYFGAGTRLSVL.

Comments on this clonotype: This may stem from a read error, because a much larger clone lies one nucleotide away. V is TRBV7-2 and J is TRBJ1-1; no clear D. Germline V lookup: CDR1 SGHTA, CDR2 FQGNSA. V lost 2 bases, J lost 2 bases, and 9 bases lay in between. The CDR3 is 14 amino acids. Here the CDR3 DNA reads TGTACCAGCAGCTTAACGGGGTCCAACACTGAAGCTTTCTTT. Translating it yields CTSSLTGSNTEAFF.

CDR3 loop: CASSQTGAPFYTGELFF. The CDR3 DNA sequence: TGCGCCAGCAGCCAAACAGGGGCCCCCTTTTACACCGGGGAGCTGTTTTTT. V and J are TRBV4-1 and TRBJ2-2; TRBD1 matches at 7 bases. CDR1 is MGHRA, CDR2 YSYEKL, per germline. V lost 2 bases to trimming and J lost 3 bases; unmatched junction nucleotides: 9. The CDR3 has 17 residues.

The rearrangement links TRBV20-1 to TRBJ1-2; possible D gene TRBD1, 6 bases. CDR3 length: 10 residues. CDR1 and CDR2 (germline): DFQATT, SNEGSKA (reference sequence). V was clipped by 6 bases and J by 8 bases, with 10 bases between them. The CDR3: CSATGNGYTF. The CDR3 DNA reads as TGCAGTGCAACAGGGAACGGCTACACCTTC.

V and J are TRBV11-3 and TRBJ2-7; 8 nucleotides line up with TRBD1. This CDR3 region has 16 residues. CDR1 SGHNT and CDR2 YENEEA come from the germline V gene. Trimming took 5 bases from V and 7 from J; bases not matched to a gene: 16. Here the CDR3 reads CASSQSYRGTYNEQYF. For the CDR3, the DNA is TGTGCCAGCAGCCAATCATACAGGGGGACCTACAATGAGCAGTACTTC.

This clonotype was found a few times. The V and J genes are TRBV11-2 and TRBJ2-3; 10 nucleotides align to TRBD2. The CDR3 spans 19 residues. The ends lost 5 bases at V and 4 bases at J; junction bases unmatched: 18. Germline CDR1 and CDR2: SGHAT and FQNNGV. Here the CDR3 reads CASSLPSGSVSASSDTQYF. CDR3 sequence (DNA): TGTGCCAGCAGCCTACCTAGCGGGAGTGTTTCCGCATCGTCAGATACGCAGTATTTT.

This clonotype was observed a handful of times. The chain combines TRBV29-1 with TRBJ1-2; 7 bases agree with TRBD1. This CDR3 has 12 residues. Per the germline V gene, CDR1 is SQVTM and CDR2 is ANQGSEA. V shed 7 bases, J shed 3 bases, and the junction held 5 bases outside the gene matches. The CDR3 is CSGVGGDYGYTF. The CDR3 DNA reads as TGCAGCGGGGTAGGGGGCGACTATGGCTACACCTTC.

The chain employs TRBV9 and TRBJ2-3; 9 bases fit TRBD2. The CDR3 covers 15 residues. V was clipped by 2 bases and J by 2 bases; unmatched bases: 3. CDR1 SGDLS and CDR2 YYNGEE come from the germline V gene. CDR3: CASSVRGGNTDTQYF. DNA for the CDR3: TGTGCCAGCAGCGTGCGGGGGGGCAACACAGATACGCAGTATTTT. Filled out from reference TRBV9 and TRBJ2-3, the complete variable domain reads DSGVTQTPKHLITATGQRVTLRCSPRSGDLSVYWYQQSLDQGLQFLIQYYNGEERAKGNILERFSAQQFPDLHSELNLSSLELGDSALYFCASSVRGGNTDTQYFGPGTRLTVL.

The rearrangement links TRBV5-1 to TRBJ2-2; 7 nucleotides agree with TRBD1. This CDR3 is built from 13 residues. Germline loops: CDR1 SGHRS, CDR2 YFSETQ. The ends lost 10 bases at V and 6 bases at J; junction bases unmatched: 9. This CDR3 reads CAGGTDIPGELFF. The CDR3 nucleotides read TGCGCCGGTGGGACAGATATCCCCGGGGAGCTGTTTTTT.

This rearrangement joins TRBV4-1 to TRBJ2-5; D uncertain. V was clipped by 4 bases and J by 3 bases, with 9 bases between them. This CDR3 has 13 amino acids. Per germline, CDR1 MGHRA and CDR2 YSYEKL. This chain's CDR3 is CASSPHIEETQYF. For the CDR3, the DNA is TGCGCCAGCAGCCCCCATATCGAAGAGACCCAGTACTTC.

The genes are TRBV9 and TRBJ2-1; 13 nucleotides line up with TRBD2. The CDR3 totals 16 residues. With 4 bases clipped from V and 8 bases from J, the junction kept 9 bases outside the gene matches. Germline-derived CDR1 and CDR2 are SGDLS and YYNGEE. The CDR3 here is CASSSGTSGVFDEQFF. The CDR3 coding sequence is TGTGCCAGCAGCTCGGGGACTAGCGGGGTCTTCGATGAGCAGTTCTTC. The full variable domain, in which reference TRBV9 and TRBJ2-1 provide the parts outside the CDR3, is DSGVTQTPKHLITATGQRVTLRCSPRSGDLSVYWYQQSLDQGLQFLIQYYNGEERAKGNILERFSAQQFPDLHSELNLSSLELGDSALYFCASSSGTSGVFDEQFFGPGTRLTVL.

The sample holds a few counts of this clonotype. J is TRBJ2-6 and V is TRBV7-2; TRBD2 aligns across 11 bases. CDR1 SGHTA and CDR2 FQGNSA come from the germline V gene. This CDR3 is built from 17 residues. J lost 0 bases, V lost 6 bases, and 4 bases had no gene match. This CDR3 is CASRLAGAGSGANVLTF. CDR3 sequence (DNA): TGTGCCAGCAGACTAGCGGGGGCGGGCTCTGGGGCCAACGTCCTGACTTTC.

This clonotype has only a few counts. The V call is TRBV7-9, the J call TRBJ2-1; no definite D call. Germline CDR1 and CDR2: SEHNR and FQNEAQ (reference sequence). This CDR3 is 14 amino acids long. V was pared by 5 bases and J by 8 bases, with 16 bases between. In DNA form, the CDR3 reads TGTGCCAGCAGCGCCTACATACTGAGTTATGAGCAGTTCTTC. Translating it yields CASSAYILSYEQFF.

The chain joins TRBV12-3 or TRBV12-4 to TRBJ2-4; unclear D gene. The CDR3 sequence is 16 residues long. V shed 5 bases and J shed 5 bases, with 19 bases lying between them. The CDR3 reads CASSPRDGHNQNIQYF. In DNA form, the CDR3 reads TGTGCCAGCAGTCCTAGAGACGGCCACAACCAAAACATTCAGTACTTC.

The chain uses TRBV10-3 and TRBJ2-2, with TRBD2 matching 13 bases. CDR3 length equals 18 residues. Germline V gives CDR1 ENHRY, CDR2 SYGVKD. V trimming: 5 bases; J trimming: 0 bases; junction bases outside the gene matches: 6. CDR3 amino acids: CAISSRLAGGPNTGELFF. The DNA for the CDR3 is TGTGCCATCAGTTCTAGACTAGCGGGAGGCCCGAACACCGGGGAGCTGTTTTTT.